The rows below give T cell receptor beta chains drawn from one sample of a study of shared clonotypes between healthy human individuals. This table comes from immunoSEQ multiplex PCR, and its TCRdb copy is limited to in-frame clones, with some not included. The data hold around 2,100,000 clones, with approximately 95% observed a single time. The sample comprised naive CD8+ T cells sorted from blood. These receptors originate from a man between 18 and 35 years old in good health. The CDR3 runs from the conserved cysteine through the conserved F or W. Fields, in order: V gene, J gene, clone size, CDR3 length, D gene, CDR3 DNA, CDR3 protein. D genes are given only for firm matches. Size values are once, few and many counts, or a class for expanded clones, and some rows have none.

TRBV5-1	TRBJ2-5	NA	15	NA	TGCGCCAGCTCCGTAATGGGGCAGTACCAAGAGACCCAGTACTTC	CASSVMGQYQETQYF
TRBV28	TRBJ1-2	once	16	TRBD1	TGTGCCAGCAGACTTATATGGGGACAGGAAAACTATGGCTACACCTTC	CASRLIWGQENYGYTF
TRBV5-1	TRBJ2-2	NA	16	NA	TGCGCCAGCAGCTTTGGGCGGACGGAGAACACCGGGGAGCTGTTTTTT	CASSFGRTENTGELFF
TRBV28	TRBJ1-2	NA	15	TRBD1	TGTGCCAGCAGTTTCCCGGGACAGGGGGTCTATGGCTACACCTTC	CASSFPGQGVYGYTF
TRBV28	TRBJ1-2	NA	14	NA	TGTGCCAGCAGCCCGAGTGGTCAGGTCGATGGCTACACCTTC	CASSPSGQVDGYTF
TRBV7-2	TRBJ2-7	NA	14	NA	TGTGCCAGCAGCCCCGAGGGCGGTGCCTACGAGCAGTACTTC	CASSPEGGAYEQYF
TRBV9	TRBJ2-1	NA	15	TRBD2	TGTGCCAGCAGCGTAGAGTCTAGCGGGAGCTATGAGCAGTTCTTC	CASSVESSGSYEQFF
TRBV30	TRBJ1-2	NA	12	NA	TGTGCCTGGAGTGGGACGAGGGAGGGCTACACCTTC	CAWSGTREGYTF
TRBV5-6	TRBJ2-5	NA	15	TRBD2	TGTGCCAGCAGCGAGGGACTAGCGGGAGTAGAGACCCAGTACTTC	CASSEGLAGVETQYF
TRBV28	TRBJ1-2	few	13	TRBD1	TGTGCCAGCAGTCTACAGGGGGCGCCCGGCTACACCTTC	CASSLQGAPGYTF
TRBV6-5	TRBJ2-2	NA	13	NA	TGTGCCAGCACTGAAGCGAACACCGGGGAGCTGTTTTTT	CASTEANTGELFF
TRBV10-3	TRBJ2-7	NA	14	NA	TGTGCCATCAGTGAGGCTAGCAGACTACGAGAGCAGTACTTC	CAISEASRLREQYF
TRBV7-7	TRBJ2-7	NA	13	NA	TGTGCTAGCAGCTTAAGCCCCGGGTCCGAGCAGTACTTC	CASSLSPGSEQYF
TRBV5-1	TRBJ2-1	NA	14	NA	TGCGCCAGCAGCTTTCTTAGGCAGTCCAATGAGCAGTTCTTC	CASSFLRQSNEQFF
TRBV18	TRBJ2-1	NA	14	NA	TGTGCCAGCTCATCCAGTCACTACTACAATGAGCAGTTCTTC	CASSSSHYYNEQFF
TRBV27	TRBJ1-2	NA	16	TRBD1	TGTGCCAGCAGTCCGAATACGGGACAGGGACCTTATGGCTACACCTTC	CASSPNTGQGPYGYTF
TRBV7-6	TRBJ1-5	NA	15	TRBD1	TGTGCCAGCAGCTTAGCTGGGGACAGAAATCAGCCCCAGCATTTT	CASSLAGDRNQPQHF
TRBV9	TRBJ1-2	once	12	NA	TGTGCCAGCGGGAGAGGGGGTGAGGGCTACACCTTC	CASGRGGEGYTF
TRBV5-8	TRBJ2-3	NA	18	TRBD2	TGTGCCAGCAGCTTGATCTCCCTAGCGGGAGTACGAACAGATACGCAGTATTTT	CASSLISLAGVRTDTQYF
TRBV7-9	TRBJ2-1	NA	16	TRBD2	TGTGCCAGCAGCCCAGAGGGCGGGAGTGGCGACAATGAGCAGTTCTTC	CASSPEGGSGDNEQFF
TRBV29-1	TRBJ1-2	once	13	TRBD1	TGCAGCGTTCGACAGGGGCAAAACTATGGCTACACCTTC	CSVRQGQNYGYTF
TRBV5-8	TRBJ1-5	NA	15	NA	TGTGCCAGCAGCCCCCGTGGGGGCCCCAATCAGCCCCAGCATTTT	CASSPRGGPNQPQHF
TRBV7-6	TRBJ2-3	NA	14	NA	TGTGCCAGCAGTCAGGGGGGTAACACAGATACGCAGTATTTT	CASSQGGNTDTQYF
TRBV6-5	TRBJ2-1	NA	13	NA	TGTGCCAGCAGTTATGACTTTTACAATGAGCAGTTCTTC	CASSYDFYNEQFF
TRBV7-9	TRBJ2-5	NA	15	TRBD2	TGTGCCAGCAGCCTTAATGTAGCGGGGGTGGAGACCCAGTACTTC	CASSLNVAGVETQYF
TRBV7-9	TRBJ2-7	NA	14	NA	TGTGCCAGCAGCTTGGTTCTAGCGCCCTACGAGCAGTACTTC	CASSLVLAPYEQYF
TRBV7-9	TRBJ1-1	NA	13	NA	TGTGCCAGCAGCTCCCCGTCGGGGACTGAAGCTTTCTTT	CASSSPSGTEAFF
TRBV5-1	TRBJ2-1	once	17	TRBD2	TGCGCCAGCAGCCCGAGCGGGGGGGCGAGTGCCTACAATGAGCAGTTCTTC	CASSPSGGASAYNEQFF
TRBV4-3	TRBJ2-1	NA	16	TRBD1	TGCGCCAGCAGCCAATCCAAACAGGGGGCCTCCAATGAGCAGTTCTTC	CASSQSKQGASNEQFF
TRBV20-1	TRBJ2-1	NA	11	NA	TGCAGTGCTAGCGCCTACAATGAGCAGTTCTTC	CSASAYNEQFF
TRBV27	TRBJ2-7	NA	16	NA	TGTGCCAGCAGTTTCTCGGAGGGAAGTTTATCCTACGAGCAGTACTTC	CASSFSEGSLSYEQYF